The 11 T cell receptor beta chains below come from one sample, sequenced in a study of T cell responses to AZD1222 COVID-19 vaccine (dated by TCRdb to the early 2020s). The library was made by the immunoSEQ multiplex PCR assay. TCRdb took this table from immuneACCESS and kept in-frame rearrangements with V and J called. Such tables lack part of the clones; where checked against another copy, unresolved V genes explain under half of the gap, and the rest is unexplained. The sample contains 150,000 to 200,000 clones, approximately 94% of them found a single time. About 9% of the sample is in the top ten clones. The label giving this sample's time point can be read as: baseline before first vaccination. The sample here was peripheral blood, taken on day 0 of AZD1222 vaccination. Receptor source: an adult in good health.

The V gene is TRBV10-3, the J gene TRBJ1-4; TRBD1 is a possible D gene (6 bases). V was trimmed by 4 bases and J by 5 bases, leaving 11 bases between them. Germline V gene data show CDR1 as ENHRY and CDR2 as SYGVKD. CDR3 length equals 14 residues. The CDR3 protein is CAISALQGNEKLFF. As DNA, the CDR3 is TGTGCCATCAGTGCTTTGCAGGGGAATGAAAAACTGTTTTTT.

The V call is TRBV5-1, the J call TRBJ2-1, with 8 nucleotides matching TRBD2. The CDR3 runs 14 residues. The V and J ends lost 1 base and 4 bases, in that order; junction bases with no gene match: 1. Germline V lookup: CDR1 SGHRS, CDR2 YFSETQ. CDR3 amino acids: CASSLTSGYNEQFF. CDR3 DNA sequence: TGCGCCAGCAGCTTGACTAGCGGATACAATGAGCAGTTCTTC.

This chain links TRBV5-1 with TRBJ1-4; 10 bases align to TRBD1. This CDR3 has 15 residues. CDR1 is SGHRS, CDR2 YFSETQ, per germline. The ends lost 3 bases at V and 8 bases at J; junction bases unmatched: 7. The CDR3 loop reads CASSYTGQGREKLFF. As DNA, the CDR3 is TGCGCCAGCAGCTATACGGGACAGGGGCGCGAAAAACTGTTTTTT.

This chain connects TRBV10-2 to TRBJ2-1, with D possibly matching TRBD2 (5 bases). Germline lookup yields CDR1 WSHSY and CDR2 SAAADI. The CDR3 is made up of 14 amino acids. Trimming cost V 4 bases and J 7 bases, with 14 bases left between them. The CDR3 is CASSGWVRENEQFF. In DNA form, the CDR3 reads TGCGCCAGCAGTGGGTGGGTCCGGGAAAATGAGCAGTTCTTC.

This chain links TRBV4-2 with TRBJ1-1; D ambiguous. Looked up from germline, CDR1 is LGHNA and CDR2 is YNFKEQ. Trimming cost V 4 bases and J 2 bases, with 8 bases left between them. This CDR3 spans 13 amino acids. The CDR3 reads CASSRGDNTEAFF. The CDR3 DNA is TGTGCCAGCAGCCGCGGAGACAACACTGAAGCTTTCTTT.

The CDR3 DNA reads as TGTGCCACCAGGAGCGGTCCGTCTCAGCATTTT. Amino acids: CATRSGPSQHF. This sequence joins TRBV15 and TRBJ1-5; D unclear. V was pared by 6 bases and J by 13 bases, with 13 bases between. The CDR3 is 11 residues long. Per germline, CDR1 LNHNV and CDR2 YYDKDF (reference sequence). Complete variable domain (other parts from reference TRBV15 and TRBJ1-5): DAMVIQNPRYQVTQFGKPVTLSCSQTLNHNVMYWYQQKSSQAPKLLFHYYDKDFNNEADTPDNFQSRRPNTSFCFLDIRSPGLGDTAMYLCATRSGPSQHFGDGTRLSIL.

The J gene is TRBJ1-6, the V gene TRBV2; D perhaps matches TRBD1 (5 bases). This CDR3 has 14 residues. The germline gives CDR1 SNHLY, CDR2 FYNNEI. Between the trimmed V and J ends, which lost 7 bases and 10 bases, there was a span of 17 bases. CDR3 sequence (DNA): TGTGCCAGCACCCGGCAAATCGAGGGGTCACCCCTCCACTTT. Its protein product is CASTRQIEGSPLHF.

The rearrangement uses TRBV27 and TRBJ1-1; D unresolved. Germline V gene data show CDR1 as MNHEY and CDR2 as SMNVEV (reference sequence). The CDR3 is 11 residues long. V was cut by 9 bases and J by 7 bases, with 12 bases left in between. In nucleotides, the CDR3 is TGTGCCAGTTCGACGACGGGTGAAGCTTTCTTT. Its protein is CASSTTGEAFF.

The rearrangement joins TRBV7-2 to TRBJ2-7, with 9 bases lining up with TRBD2. The CDR3 is made up of 17 amino acids. CDR1 is SGHTA and CDR2 is FQGNSA in the germline V gene. J lost 3 bases, V lost 1 base, and 10 bases had no gene match. CDR3 nucleotides: TGTGCCAGCAGCTTAGGTCCGAGGGCGGGAGGGGGCTACGAGCAGTACTTC. Amino acids: CASSLGPRAGGGYEQYF.

The chain combines TRBV6-5 with TRBJ2-2; either TRBD1 or TRBD2 may fit D (5 bases each). Germline loops: CDR1 MNHEY, CDR2 SVGAGI. The V end was cut by 2 bases, the J end by 10 bases, with 14 bases between. There are 14 residues in the CDR3. The CDR3 reads CASSYGTIRLELFF. CDR3 nucleotides: TGTGCCAGCAGTTACGGGACCATCCGTCTGGAGCTGTTTTTT.

The gene calls are TRBV1 and TRBJ1-5; TRBD1, as called in the table, went unchecked against the DNA. TRBV1 is a known pseudogene. The CDR3 consists of 14 residues. For the CDR3, the DNA is TGCACCAGCAGTTTTGACAGGGTGTCTCAGCCCCAGCATTTT. Residues: CTSSFDRVSQPQHF.